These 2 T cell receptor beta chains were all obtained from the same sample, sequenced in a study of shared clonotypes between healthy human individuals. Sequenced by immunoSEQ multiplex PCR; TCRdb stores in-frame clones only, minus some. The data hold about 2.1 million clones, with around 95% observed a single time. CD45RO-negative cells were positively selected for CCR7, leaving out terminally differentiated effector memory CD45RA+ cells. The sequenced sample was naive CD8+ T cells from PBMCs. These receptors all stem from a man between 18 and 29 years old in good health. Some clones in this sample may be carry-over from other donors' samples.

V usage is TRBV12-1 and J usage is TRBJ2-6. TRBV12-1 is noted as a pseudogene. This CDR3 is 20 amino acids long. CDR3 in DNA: TGTGCCAGCAGTTGCCGGGAACAGGGAGGTCCCTTATCTGGGGCCAACGTCCTGACTTTC. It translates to CASSCREQGGPLSGANVLTF.

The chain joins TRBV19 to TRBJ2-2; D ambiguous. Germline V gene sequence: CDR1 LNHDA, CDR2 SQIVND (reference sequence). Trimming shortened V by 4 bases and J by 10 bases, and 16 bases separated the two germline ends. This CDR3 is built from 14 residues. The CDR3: CASSTNPGSVELFF. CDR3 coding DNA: TGTGCCAGTAGTACAAACCCCGGTTCGGTGGAGCTGTTTTTT.